The next 21 T cell receptor beta chains were all read from a single sample in a study of shared clonotypes between healthy human individuals. Method: immunoSEQ multiplex PCR; TCRdb's copy keeps in-frame clones and lacks some. The table lists about 2.3 million clones, 85% to 95% of them singletons. Sequencing was performed on naive CD4+ T cells from PBMCs. Subset meaning: CD45RA+ positively selected. The receptors originated from a man younger than 35 in good health. Some clones in this sample may be carry-over from other donors' samples.

The chain links TRBV28 to TRBJ1-1, with 7 bases identical to TRBD1. The CDR3 is 14 residues long. V was clipped by 7 bases and J by 1 base; unmatched bases: 6. Germline values: CDR1 MDHEN, CDR2 SYDVKM. CDR3 coding DNA: TGTGCCAGCACTCCGACAGGGCAGAACACTGAAGCTTTCTTT. Translated: CASTPTGQNTEAFF.

This clone was counted once. The chain carries TRBV4-1 and TRBJ1-6, with D possibly TRBD1 on 5 matching bases. The CDR3 length is 15 residues. V was clipped by 0 bases and J by 9 bases, with 12 bases between them. CDR1 and CDR2 (germline): MGHRA, YSYEKL. The CDR3 here is CASSQDGGKASPLHF. CDR3 nucleotides: TGCGCCAGCAGCCAAGATGGGGGGAAAGCTTCACCCCTCCACTTT.

This chain uses TRBV6-5 with TRBJ2-5; D possibly corresponds to TRBD1 (7 bases). The germline gives CDR1 MNHEY, CDR2 SVGAGI. V gave up 7 bases and J gave up 8 bases, with 17 bases separating them. CDR3 size: 13 residues. Here the CDR3 reads CASTLAQGGTQYF. The DNA of the CDR3 is TGTGCCAGCACATTAGCCCAGGGGGGTACCCAGTACTTC.

The chain has TRBV7-9 and TRBJ2-7; D may be TRBD1 (5 bases). The CDR3 loop spans 14 amino acids. The V end was cut by 5 bases, the J end by 6 bases, with 17 bases between. Germline V lookup: CDR1 SEHNR, CDR2 FQNEAQ (reference sequence). The CDR3 sequence: CASSQAPSGREQYF. CDR3 DNA: TGTGCCAGCAGCCAGGCCCCCTCAGGGCGCGAGCAGTACTTC.

V usage is TRBV5-1 and J usage is TRBJ1-5; the match to TRBD1 covers 7 bases. J lost 2 bases, V lost 4 bases, and 6 bases had no gene match. The germline V gene encodes CDR1 SGHRS and CDR2 YFSETQ. The CDR3 extends over 15 amino acids. The DNA for the CDR3 is TGCGCCAGCAGCGTCACAGGGGTGGGCAATCAGCCCCAGCATTTT. This translates into CASSVTGVGNQPQHF.

This clone has only a few counts. V and J are TRBV6-5 and TRBJ1-4; D is uncertain. Between the trimmed V and J ends, which lost 2 bases and 5 bases, there was a span of 9 bases. The CDR3 runs 14 residues. Looked up from germline, CDR1 is MNHEY and CDR2 is SVGAGI. CDR3 nucleotides: TGTGCCAGCAGTTACGGAGGGTGGAATGAAAAACTGTTTTTT. Translated, it gives CASSYGGWNEKLFF.

The chain is built from TRBV19 and TRBJ2-7, with D perhaps TRBD2 (6 bases). In germline, CDR1 is LNHDA, CDR2 SQIVND (reference sequence). The V end was cut by 3 bases, the J end by 10 bases, with 19 bases between. The CDR3 totals 14 residues. In DNA form, the CDR3 reads TGTGCCAGTAGTATTGGGGCGGGGACCTACAACCAGTACTTC. Its protein is CASSIGAGTYNQYF.

The chain carries TRBV7-2 and TRBJ2-7; TRBD2 matches at 10 bases. The CDR3 covers 15 residues. V lost 1 base and J lost 4; bases outside the gene matches: 4. The V gene's germline CDR1 is SGHTA and CDR2 FQGNSA. DNA of the CDR3: TGTGCCAGCAGCTTAGACTCTAGCGGGAGTTACGAGCAGTACTTC. Its protein is CASSLDSSGSYEQYF.

As concerns this clone: Other DNA sequences in this specimen translate into the identical CDR3. This rearrangement joins TRBV2 to TRBJ1-5; weak D call: TRBD1 (5 bases). This CDR3 spans 13 amino acids. V was trimmed by 7 bases and J by 3 bases, leaving 10 bases between them. Germline CDR1 and CDR2: SNHLY and FYNNEI. Written as DNA, the CDR3 is TGTGCCAGCACTACAGGACTCAATCAGCCCCAGCATTTT. Translating it yields CASTTGLNQPQHF.

The chain carries TRBV4-2 and TRBJ2-3; maybe TRBD2 (6 bases). The V end was cut by 4 bases, the J end by 0 bases, with 17 bases between. The CDR3 loop spans 17 amino acids. Germline loops: CDR1 LGHNA, CDR2 YNFKEQ. The CDR3 protein is CASSLSITGVSTDTQYF. The CDR3 DNA sequence: TGTGCCAGCAGCCTCAGTATAACGGGAGTTAGCACAGATACGCAGTATTTT.

The V and J genes are TRBV11-2 and TRBJ2-1, with TRBD1 as a possible D gene (5 bases). This CDR3 contains 15 residues. Germline CDR1 and CDR2: SGHAT and FQNNGV. V was trimmed by 3 bases and J by 0 bases, leaving 9 bases between them. CDR3 amino acids: CASSFRRGSYNEQFF. The CDR3 coding sequence is TGTGCCAGCAGCTTCAGAAGGGGCTCCTACAATGAGCAGTTCTTC.

This chain uses TRBV9 with TRBJ2-2; D is perhaps TRBD1 (5 bases). CDR3 length: 15 amino acids. The germline CDR1 and CDR2 sequences are SGDLS and YYNGEE. V gave up 4 bases and J gave up 3 bases, with 13 bases separating them. The CDR3 DNA reads TGTGCCAGCAGCCTCTTGGGGCTGGACACCGGGGAGCTGTTTTTT. Its translation is CASSLLGLDTGELFF.

This rearrangement joins TRBV11-2 to TRBJ2-7, with D possibly being TRBD2 (6 bases). Germline CDR1 reads SGHAT; CDR2 reads FQNNGV. Deletions cut 4 bases from V and 3 bases from J, with 19 bases between. There are 16 residues in the CDR3. This CDR3 is CASSSFRVQGLYEQYF. The CDR3 region has the DNA TGTGCCAGCAGCTCCTTTCGTGTGCAGGGACTCTACGAGCAGTACTTC.

This chain connects TRBV6-6 to TRBJ2-1, with D unclear. V was cut by 8 bases and J by 1 base, with 18 bases left in between. The CDR3 is made up of 16 amino acids. Per germline, CDR1 MNHNY and CDR2 SVGAGI (reference sequence). The CDR3 reads CASDTGRKGSYNEQFF. CDR3 bases: TGTGCCAGCGATACCGGACGGAAGGGATCCTACAATGAGCAGTTCTTC.

The CDR3: CASSLGGRQTNEKLFF. Written as DNA, the CDR3 is TGTGCCAGCAGCTTAGGAGGGCGGCAAACTAATGAAAAACTGTTTTTT. The chain employs TRBV7-8 and TRBJ1-4; D remains ambiguous. V lost 1 base to trimming and J lost 1 base, with 10 bases between them. The CDR3 runs to 16 residues. From germline, CDR1 is SGHVS and CDR2 FQNEAQ.

CDR3 loop: CASSPTRVPHYGYTF. In nucleotides, the CDR3 is TGTGCCAGCAGCCCTACCAGGGTCCCTCACTATGGCTACACCTTC. The chain is built from TRBV28 and TRBJ1-2, with D perhaps matching TRBD1 (5 bases). The CDR3 is 15 residues long. V was cut by 6 bases and J by 3 bases, with 17 bases left in between. Germline CDR1 is MDHEN and CDR2 is SYDVKM.

The chain has TRBV5-4 and TRBJ2-7, with D possibly TRBD2 on 5 matching bases. The CDR3 is made up of 15 amino acids. Germline values: CDR1 SGHNT, CDR2 YYREEE (reference sequence). Trimming cost V 3 bases and J 1 base, with 14 bases left between them. As DNA, the CDR3 is TGTGCCAGCAGCTCCGACACTAGAAGGTCCTACGAGCAGTACTTC. It yields the protein CASSSDTRRSYEQYF.

The chain couples TRBV7-9 to TRBJ2-3; 14 bases agree with TRBD2. J gave up 14 bases and V 3 bases, and 13 bases lay outside the gene matches. This CDR3 is 16 amino acids long. Germline lookup yields CDR1 SEHNR and CDR2 FQNEAQ (reference sequence). The CDR3, as DNA: TGTGCCAGCAGCTTTCAGGGGGCGACTAGCGGGAGGGAGTCGTATTTT. Its protein product is CASSFQGATSGRESYF. The full variable domain, completed using reference TRBV7-9 and TRBJ2-3, is DTGVSQNPRHKITKRGQNVTFRCDPISEHNRLYWYRQTLGQGPEFLTYFQNEAQLEKSRLLSDRFSAERPKGSFSTLEIQRTEQGDSAMYLCASSFQGATSGRESYFGPGTRLTVL.

This clone was seen a single time. This rearrangement joins TRBV30 to TRBJ2-7, with D unclear. Trimming removed 5 bases at V and 5 bases at J, with 7 bases between. The CDR3 runs 10 residues. Germline-derived CDR1 and CDR2 are GTSNPN and SVGIG (reference sequence). The DNA of the CDR3 is TGTGCCTGGGGGCCCAACGAGCAGTACTTC. Residues: CAWGPNEQYF.

The chain uses TRBV9 and TRBJ2-3; 7 bases are shared with TRBD1. The length of the CDR3 is 15 residues. J gave up 1 base and V 4 bases, and 6 bases lay outside the gene matches. Per germline, CDR1 SGDLS and CDR2 YYNGEE. The CDR3 bases are TGTGCCAGCAGCTATGGGACAGCTCGCACAGATACGCAGTATTTT. It is translated as CASSYGTARTDTQYF.

The CDR3 DNA sequence: TGCGCCAGCAGCCCCGGCACAGGGGGCCGCACCGGGGAGCTGTTTTTT. Translation: CASSPGTGGRTGELFF. The chain has TRBV4-1 and TRBJ2-2, with TRBD1 identical over 9 bases. From germline, CDR1 is MGHRA and CDR2 YSYEKL. V trimming: 4 bases; J trimming: 4 bases; junction bases outside the gene matches: 7. This CDR3 comprises 16 residues.